The 17 T cell receptor beta chains in this list originate from one sample, sequenced in a study of shared T cell receptors in the human thymus. Assay: immunoSEQ multiplex PCR; the TCRdb copy retains only in-frame clones and omits some. The sample has some 400,000 clones; just under 95% are singletons. The sample comprised thymocytes. These TCRs come from a human donor.

This clone was counted only a few times. This CDR3 is CSVGLLQETQYF. CDR3 nucleotide sequence: TGCAGCGTTGGGCTACTCCAAGAGACCCAGTACTTC. The V gene is TRBV29-1, the J gene TRBJ2-5; unclear D gene. The length of the CDR3 is 12 residues. V lost 4 bases and J 1 base, leaving 7 bases between the germline ends. Germline V lookup: CDR1 SQVTM, CDR2 ANQGSEA.

The chain links TRBV9 to TRBJ2-3; D ambiguous. Trimming cost V 3 bases and J 0 bases, with 20 bases left between them. Per germline, CDR1 SGDLS and CDR2 YYNGEE. CDR3 length equals 18 residues. The CDR3 DNA is TGTGCCAGCAGCGCACACTACCCTCGGCGGCATAGCACAGATACGCAGTATTTT. The encoded protein is CASSAHYPRRHSTDTQYF.

The genes are TRBV27 and TRBJ2-3; D unresolved. Trimming took off 6 bases at V and 1 base at J, with 14 bases between the two ends. The CDR3 consists of 15 residues. Germline lookup yields CDR1 MNHEY and CDR2 SMNVEV (reference sequence). The CDR3 protein is CASSLRSLRTDTQYF. CDR3 in DNA: TGTGCCAGCAGCCTTAGGTCCCTGCGCACAGATACGCAGTATTTT.

This rearrangement joins TRBV5-5 to TRBJ2-3; tentatively, D is TRBD2 (6 bases). The V and J ends lost 1 base and 2 bases respectively, with 14 bases between them. The length of the CDR3 is 16 residues. CDR1 is SGHKS and CDR2 is YYEKEE in the germline V gene (reference sequence). In DNA, the CDR3 is TGTGCCAGCAGCTTGTATTCCGGGACTGACACAGATACGCAGTATTTT. This encodes CASSLYSGTDTDTQYF.

This chain uses TRBV6-5 with TRBJ2-7, with TRBD2 as a possible D gene (7 bases). Germline lookup yields CDR1 MNHEY and CDR2 SVGAGI. The CDR3 has 14 residues. The germline V and J ends were trimmed by 2 bases and 1 base, with 9 bases remaining between them. The CDR3 is CASSYRGASYEQYF. The CDR3, as DNA: TGTGCCAGCAGTTACCGGGGGGCGTCCTACGAGCAGTACTTC.

The chain links TRBV29-1 to TRBJ2-1; TRBD1 agrees at 12 bases. Germline loops: CDR1 SQVTM, CDR2 ANQGSEA. The trim removed 6 bases at V and 0 bases at J, leaving 12 bases unmatched. The CDR3 has 18 amino acids. The CDR3 nucleotides are TGCAGCGTGTCCGGGACAGGGGGCTCTAGGAGCTCCTACAATGAGCAGTTCTTC. Protein product: CSVSGTGGSRSSYNEQFF.

The sample holds one count of this clone. The gene calls are TRBV28 and TRBJ2-7, with D perhaps TRBD1 (5 bases). Germline loops: CDR1 MDHEN, CDR2 SYDVKM. V lost 3 bases to trimming and J lost 2 bases, with 11 bases between them. The CDR3 has 14 amino acids. CDR3 residues: CASSFQTDPYEQYF. CDR3 bases: TGTGCCAGCAGTTTCCAGACAGACCCCTACGAGCAGTACTTC.

V and J are TRBV25-1 and TRBJ1-2; no clear D. Germline CDR1 reads MGHDK; CDR2 reads SYGVNS. The length of the CDR3 is 17 residues. V lost 1 base to trimming and J lost 0 bases, with 15 bases between them. In nucleotides, the CDR3 is TGTGCCAGCAGTGAATCCCCGGGAGGGTCCTCTAACTATGGCTACACCTTC. Translating gives CASSESPGGSSNYGYTF.

This sequence joins TRBV14 and TRBJ1-1; D is uncertain. The germline V and J ends were trimmed by 0 bases and 13 bases, with 15 bases remaining between them. Germline V gene sequence: CDR1 SGHDN, CDR2 FVKESK. This CDR3 contains 13 residues. The CDR3 spells CASSQEEEGKGFF. In nucleotides, the CDR3 is TGTGCCAGCAGCCAAGAAGAAGAAGGGAAGGGTTTCTTT.

This chain links TRBV30 with TRBJ2-3; 9 bases fit TRBD2. Losses at the gene ends were 5 bases for V and 2 bases for J; bases not matched to a gene: 11. Per the germline V gene, CDR1 is GTSNPN and CDR2 is SVGIG (reference sequence). The length of the CDR3 is 16 residues. The CDR3 sequence: CAWGRLAGDLTDTQYF. The CDR3 DNA is TGTGCCTGGGGTCGCTTAGCGGGAGATCTCACAGATACGCAGTATTTT.

A single count supports this clone. The chain links TRBV6-4 to TRBJ1-1, with a possible D match to TRBD1 (6 bases). Germline V gene lookup returns CDR1 MRHNA and CDR2 SNTAGT. Trimming removed 6 bases at V and 1 base at J, with 12 bases between. The CDR3 contains 14 residues. CDR3 protein: CASSPTGGNTEAFF. The CDR3 DNA follows: TGTGCCAGCAGCCCGACAGGCGGGAACACTGAAGCTTTCTTT.

The chain links TRBV29-1 to TRBJ2-2; 10 nucleotides line up with TRBD2. The CDR3 is made up of 14 amino acids. Germline-derived CDR1 and CDR2 are SQVTM and ANQGSEA. J was trimmed by 5 bases and V by 5 bases; bases with no gene match: 5. The CDR3 region has the DNA TGCAGCGTTAGCGGGAGGGCCAGTACCGGGGAGCTGTTTTTT. This translates into CSVSGRASTGELFF.

The chain has TRBV5-8 and TRBJ2-6; unclear D gene. Trimming removed 4 bases at V and 0 bases at J, with 8 bases between. The CDR3 has 15 residues. Per germline, CDR1 SGHTS and CDR2 YDEGEE. CDR3 residues: CASSPDFSGANVLTF. In DNA form, the CDR3 reads TGTGCCAGCAGCCCAGATTTCTCTGGGGCCAACGTCCTGACTTTC.

V is TRBV7-2 and J is TRBJ1-1; unclear D gene. Germline V CDR1 and CDR2: SGHTA, FQGNSA. The CDR3 loop spans 18 amino acids. Trimming pared 5 bases from V and 5 bases from J, leaving 27 bases between. The CDR3 is CASSPHSTKAVAVTEAFF. The CDR3, as DNA: TGTGCCAGCAGCCCTCACTCCACGAAGGCGGTCGCTGTAACTGAAGCTTTCTTT.

V gene TRBV5-1 combines with J gene TRBJ2-7; tentatively, D is TRBD1 (6 bases). The CDR3 length is 13 residues. Trimming cost V 3 bases and J 2 bases, with 9 bases left between them. Germline CDR1 is SGHRS and CDR2 is YFSETQ. As DNA, the CDR3 is TGCGCCAGCAGCTCGGGGACACCCTACGAGCAGTACTTC. This translates into CASSSGTPYEQYF.

As regards this clone: One junction end disagrees with the germline gene, perhaps due to a read error. This rearrangement joins TRBV20-1 to TRBJ2-3; D not certain. Per the germline V gene, CDR1 is DFQATT and CDR2 is SNEGSKA (reference sequence). This CDR3 spans 10 amino acids. CDR3 in amino acids: CRHDLGLPHF. In nucleotides, the CDR3 is TGCAGACACGATCTGGGCCTTCCGCATTTT.

CDR3 in DNA: TGTGCCAGTCTCGGAAATAAACAGGGCCAAGTTTTCTATGGCTACACCTTC. Amino acid sequence: CASLGNKQGQVFYGYTF. The chain is built from TRBV19 and TRBJ1-2, with D perhaps matching TRBD1 (6 bases). V shed 8 bases and J shed 4 bases, with 26 bases lying between them. The CDR3 runs to 17 residues. The germline V gene encodes CDR1 LNHDA and CDR2 SQIVND (reference sequence).